This T cell receptor beta chain was found in a study of CD4 T cells in relation to SARS-CoV-2 and coronaviruses. In the study overall: The negative reference was HIV-1 Nef peptide pool or peptide-free culture. Broader study findings: No donor gave both pre-pandemic and post-infection samples.

Before the COVID-19 pandemic, during about 2011-2019, CD4+ T cells were taken from unexposed donors. CD4+ T cells were isolated from the cells after around 9 days of culture. Unexposed-donor CD4+ T cells were probed with SARS-CoV-2 S/N and four cold-coronavirus spikes, cells permitting. Concerning this clone itself: The target antigen is unknown.

Sequencing was performed with immunoSEQ multiplex PCR; in TCRdb, only in-frame clones are kept and a portion is missing. The repertoire has more than 20,000 clones, about 60% of them found once; the top ten carry approximately 10%. Sequencing input: CD4+ T cells from PBMCs, cultured in vitro. The receptor was derived from a human donor in good health.

CDR3 sequence (DNA): TGTGCTAGTGGTTTGGGTATAGGGGGCTTGGGAGATACGCAGTATTTT. Encoded protein: CASGLGIGGLGDTQYF. V and J are TRBV12-5 and TRBJ2-3; 7 bases fit TRBD1. The CDR3 has 16 amino acids. With 1 base clipped from V and 5 bases from J, the junction kept 9 bases outside the gene matches. Germline V gives CDR1 LGHNT, CDR2 FRNRAP.